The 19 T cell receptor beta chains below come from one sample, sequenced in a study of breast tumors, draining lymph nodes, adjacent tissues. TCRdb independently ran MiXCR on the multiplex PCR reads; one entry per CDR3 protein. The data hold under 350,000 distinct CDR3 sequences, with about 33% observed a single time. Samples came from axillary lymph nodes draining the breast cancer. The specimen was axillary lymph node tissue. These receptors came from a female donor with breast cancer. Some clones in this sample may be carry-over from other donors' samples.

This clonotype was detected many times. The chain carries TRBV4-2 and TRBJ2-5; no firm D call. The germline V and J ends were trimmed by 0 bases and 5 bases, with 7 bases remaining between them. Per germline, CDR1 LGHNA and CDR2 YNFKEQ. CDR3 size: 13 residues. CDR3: CASSQDLDETQYF. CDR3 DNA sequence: TGTGCCAGCAGCCAAGATCTAGACGAGACCCAGTACTTC.

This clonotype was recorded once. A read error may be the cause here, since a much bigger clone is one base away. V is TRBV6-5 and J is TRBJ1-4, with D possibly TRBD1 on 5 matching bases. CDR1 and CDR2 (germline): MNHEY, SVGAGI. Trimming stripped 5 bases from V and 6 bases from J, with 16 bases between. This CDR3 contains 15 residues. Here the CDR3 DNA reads TGTGCCAGCAGTCACGGGAGCAGGGAGGATGAAAAACTGTTTTTT. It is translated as CASSHGSREDEKLFF.

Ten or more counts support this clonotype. CDR3 sequence (DNA): TGTGCCAGCAGTTTAGGCGCAGGGAGCTCCTACGAGCAGTACTTC. It is translated as CASSLGAGSSYEQYF. The chain recombines TRBV12-3 or TRBV12-4 with TRBJ2-7; D tentatively reads TRBD1 or TRBD2 (5 bases each). V lost 1 base, J lost 0 bases, and 10 bases lay in between. The CDR3 is made up of 15 amino acids.

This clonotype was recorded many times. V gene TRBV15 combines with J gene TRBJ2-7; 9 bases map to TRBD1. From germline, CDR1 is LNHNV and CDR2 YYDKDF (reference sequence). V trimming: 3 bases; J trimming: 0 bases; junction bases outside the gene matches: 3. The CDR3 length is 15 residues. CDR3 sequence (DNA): TGTGCCACCAGCAGGCCGGGACAGGGCTCCTACGAGCAGTACTTC. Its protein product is CATSRPGQGSYEQYF.

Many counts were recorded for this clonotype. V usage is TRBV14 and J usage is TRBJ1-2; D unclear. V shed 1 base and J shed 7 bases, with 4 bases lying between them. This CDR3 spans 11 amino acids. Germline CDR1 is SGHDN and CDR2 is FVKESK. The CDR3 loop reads CASSQGSGYTF. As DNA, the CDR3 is TGTGCCAGCAGCCAAGGGTCTGGCTACACCTTC.

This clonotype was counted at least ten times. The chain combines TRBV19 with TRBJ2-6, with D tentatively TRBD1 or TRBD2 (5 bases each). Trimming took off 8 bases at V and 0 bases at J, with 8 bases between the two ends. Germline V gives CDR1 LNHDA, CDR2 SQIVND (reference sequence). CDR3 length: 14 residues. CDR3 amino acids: CASRDPSGANVLTF. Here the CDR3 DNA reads TGTGCCAGTCGGGACCCCTCTGGGGCCAACGTCCTGACTTTC. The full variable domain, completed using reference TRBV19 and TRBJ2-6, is DGGITQSPKYLFRKEGQNVTLSCEQNLNHDAMYWYRQDPGQGLRLIYYSQIVNDFQKGDIAEGYSVSREKKESFPLTVTSAQKNPTAFYLCASRDPSGANVLTFGAGSRLTVL.

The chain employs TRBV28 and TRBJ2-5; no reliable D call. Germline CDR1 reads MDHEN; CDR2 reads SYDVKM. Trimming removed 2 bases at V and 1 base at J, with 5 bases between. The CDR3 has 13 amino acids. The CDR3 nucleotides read TGTGCCAGCAGTTTAAGTATCCAAGAGACCCAGTACTTC. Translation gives CASSLSIQETQYF.

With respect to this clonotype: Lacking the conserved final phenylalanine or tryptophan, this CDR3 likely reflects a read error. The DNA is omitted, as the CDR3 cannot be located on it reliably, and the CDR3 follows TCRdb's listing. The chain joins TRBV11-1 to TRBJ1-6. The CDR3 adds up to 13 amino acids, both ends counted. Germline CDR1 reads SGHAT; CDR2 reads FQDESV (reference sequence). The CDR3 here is CASSLDSAGWGTS.

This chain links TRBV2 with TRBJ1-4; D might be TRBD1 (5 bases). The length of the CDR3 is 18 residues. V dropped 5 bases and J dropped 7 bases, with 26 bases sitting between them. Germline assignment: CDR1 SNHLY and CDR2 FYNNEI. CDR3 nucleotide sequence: TGTGCCAGCAGTTTCCGCGGGGGAGCAGCGGTTAGTAGTGAAAAACTGTTTTTT. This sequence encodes CASSFRGGAAVSSEKLFF.

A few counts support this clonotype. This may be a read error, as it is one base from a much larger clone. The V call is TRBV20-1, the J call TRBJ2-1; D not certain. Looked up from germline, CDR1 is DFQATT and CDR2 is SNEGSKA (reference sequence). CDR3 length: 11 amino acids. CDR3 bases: TGCAGTGCTAGGACCTTCAATGAGCAGTCCTTC. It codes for CSARTFNEQSF.

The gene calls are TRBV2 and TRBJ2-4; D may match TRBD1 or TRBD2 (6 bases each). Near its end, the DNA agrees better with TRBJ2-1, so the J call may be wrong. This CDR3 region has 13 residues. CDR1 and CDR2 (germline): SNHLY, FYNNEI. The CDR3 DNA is TGTGCCAGCAGTGGAGTCGGGGGCTTTGAGCAGTTCTTC. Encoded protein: CASSGVGGFEQFF.

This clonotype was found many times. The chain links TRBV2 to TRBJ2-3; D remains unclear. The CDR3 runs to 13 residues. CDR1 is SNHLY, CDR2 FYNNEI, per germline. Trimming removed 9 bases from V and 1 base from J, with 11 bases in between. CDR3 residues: CASTPGGTDTQYF. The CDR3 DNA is TGTGCCAGTACCCCGGGCGGCACAGATACGCAGTATTTT.

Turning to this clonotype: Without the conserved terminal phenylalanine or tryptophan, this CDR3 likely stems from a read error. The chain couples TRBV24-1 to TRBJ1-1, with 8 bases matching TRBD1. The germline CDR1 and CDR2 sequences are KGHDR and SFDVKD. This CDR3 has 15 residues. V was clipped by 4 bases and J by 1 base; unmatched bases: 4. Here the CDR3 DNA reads TGTGCCACCAGTGACCCTGGACAGGGGAACACTGAAGCTTTCCTT. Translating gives CATSDPGQGNTEAFL.

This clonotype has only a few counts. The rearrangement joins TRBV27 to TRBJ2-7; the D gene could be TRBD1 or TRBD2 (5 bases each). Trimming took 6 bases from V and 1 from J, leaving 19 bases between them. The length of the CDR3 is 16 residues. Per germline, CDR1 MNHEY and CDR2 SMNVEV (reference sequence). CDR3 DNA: TGTGCCAGCAGCGGTGGTGTATCGGGACGGTCCTACGAGCAGTACTTC. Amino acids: CASSGGVSGRSYEQYF.

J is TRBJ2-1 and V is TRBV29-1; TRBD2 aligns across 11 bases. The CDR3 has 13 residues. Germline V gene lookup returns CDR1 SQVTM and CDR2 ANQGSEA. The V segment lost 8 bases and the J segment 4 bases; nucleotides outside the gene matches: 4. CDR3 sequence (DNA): TGCAGCTCGGGACTAGCGGAATACAATGAGCAGTTCTTC. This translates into CSSGLAEYNEQFF.

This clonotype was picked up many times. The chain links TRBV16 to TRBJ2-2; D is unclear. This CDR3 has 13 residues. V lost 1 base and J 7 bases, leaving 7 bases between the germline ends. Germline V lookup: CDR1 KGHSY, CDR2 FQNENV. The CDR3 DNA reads TGTGCCAGCAGCCAATTTAGAGACGGGGAGCTGTTTTTT. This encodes CASSQFRDGELFF.

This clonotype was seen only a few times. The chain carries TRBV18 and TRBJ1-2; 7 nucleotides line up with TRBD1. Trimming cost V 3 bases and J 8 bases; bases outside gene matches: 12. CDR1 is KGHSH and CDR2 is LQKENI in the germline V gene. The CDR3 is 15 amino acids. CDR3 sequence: CASSPLTDRREGYTF. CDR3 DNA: TGTGCCAGCTCACCCCTAACGGACAGGCGGGAAGGCTACACCTTC. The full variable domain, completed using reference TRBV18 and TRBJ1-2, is NAGVMQNPRHLVRRRGQEARLRCSPMKGHSHVYWYRQLPEEGLKFMVYLQKENIIDESGMPKERFSAEFPKEGPSILRIQQVVRGDSAAYFCASSPLTDRREGYTFGSGTRLTVV.

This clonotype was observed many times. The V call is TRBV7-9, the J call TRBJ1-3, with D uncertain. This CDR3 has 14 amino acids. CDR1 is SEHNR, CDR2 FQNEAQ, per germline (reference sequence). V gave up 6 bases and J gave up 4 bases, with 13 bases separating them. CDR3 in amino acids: CASRSDQEGNTIYF. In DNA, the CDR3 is TGTGCCAGCAGATCCGATCAGGAGGGAAACACCATATATTTT.

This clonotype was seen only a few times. The CDR3 reads CATSEQWRQGGEDTEAFF. The CDR3 DNA reads TGTGCCACCAGTGAACAATGGCGCCAGGGGGGTGAGGACACTGAAGCTTTCTTT. J is TRBJ1-1 and V is TRBV24-1; 7 nucleotides match TRBD1. The CDR3 sequence is 18 residues long. Germline lookup yields CDR1 KGHDR and CDR2 SFDVKD. The trim removed 4 bases at V and 3 bases at J, leaving 16 bases unmatched.